This is a list of T cell receptor beta chains from one sample in a study of cytomegalovirus exposure and HLA in healthy donors. The protocol was immunoSEQ multiplex PCR, while the TCRdb copy is restricted to in-frame clones and leaves out a portion. The table shows about 130,000 clones, with around 78% occurring only once. The sequenced sample was PBMCs. Source of these receptors: a woman aged 50 to 60 in good health and CMV-seronegative. CDR3s leave out the opening cysteine and the closing phenylalanine or tryptophan. The order of the fields is J gene, V gene, D gene, CDR3 protein. D genes are given only for firm matches.

j_call: TRBJ2-7
v_call: TRBV28
d_call: NA
cdr3_aa: ASNPPPGYEQY

j_call: TRBJ2-1
v_call: TRBV29-1
d_call: TRBD2
cdr3_aa: SGRGGRGSEQF

j_call: TRBJ1-1
v_call: TRBV19
d_call: TRBD1
cdr3_aa: ASSADRVNTEAF

j_call: TRBJ2-6
v_call: TRBV25-1
d_call: TRBD1
cdr3_aa: ASRGTGSGANVLT

j_call: TRBJ1-1
v_call: TRBV6-1
d_call: NA
cdr3_aa: ASSPTANTEAF

j_call: TRBJ1-3
v_call: TRBV19
d_call: NA
cdr3_aa: ASSISTGQSSGNTIY

j_call: TRBJ1-1
v_call: TRBV4-1
d_call: TRBD1
cdr3_aa: ASSHVPGQGSAF

j_call: TRBJ2-7
v_call: TRBV13
d_call: TRBD2
cdr3_aa: ASSLWGLAGGGTYEQY

j_call: TRBJ1-2
v_call: TRBV18
d_call: TRBD1
cdr3_aa: ASSPPTKRSDRAPTYT

j_call: TRBJ2-1
v_call: TRBV29-1
d_call: TRBD1
cdr3_aa: SVDRQGDNNEQF

j_call: TRBJ2-5
v_call: TRBV18
d_call: NA
cdr3_aa: ASSPEGIGYQETQY

j_call: TRBJ1-5
v_call: TRBV7-8
d_call: TRBD1
cdr3_aa: ASSFRTGGYQPQH

j_call: TRBJ2-1
v_call: TRBV15
d_call: TRBD2
cdr3_aa: ATSRETRTSGLDYNEQF

j_call: TRBJ1-2
v_call: TRBV29-1
d_call: TRBD1
cdr3_aa: SVDRGREVGYT

j_call: TRBJ2-2
v_call: TRBV10-3
d_call: TRBD2
cdr3_aa: AISESDNSGRANTGELF

j_call: TRBJ2-7
v_call: TRBV9
d_call: TRBD2
cdr3_aa: ASSVGGTSGNEQY

j_call: TRBJ2-3
v_call: TRBV7-2
d_call: NA
cdr3_aa: ASSNLRDTQY

j_call: TRBJ1-2
v_call: TRBV4-3
d_call: NA
cdr3_aa: ASSQDPQGWDGYT

j_call: TRBJ1-2
v_call: TRBV5-4
d_call: TRBD1
cdr3_aa: ASSRPGQGNYGYT

j_call: TRBJ1-1
v_call: TRBV7-9
d_call: TRBD1
cdr3_aa: ASSRQGDTEAF

j_call: TRBJ1-4
v_call: TRBV9
d_call: NA
cdr3_aa: ASSGFGDEKLF

j_call: TRBJ2-5
v_call: TRBV18
d_call: NA
cdr3_aa: ASSPRPGRRDETQY

j_call: TRBJ2-1
v_call: TRBV15
d_call: TRBD2
cdr3_aa: ATSRDTSGLGLYNEQF

j_call: TRBJ2-1
v_call: TRBV19
d_call: TRBD2
cdr3_aa: ASTTSGRGSSYNEQF